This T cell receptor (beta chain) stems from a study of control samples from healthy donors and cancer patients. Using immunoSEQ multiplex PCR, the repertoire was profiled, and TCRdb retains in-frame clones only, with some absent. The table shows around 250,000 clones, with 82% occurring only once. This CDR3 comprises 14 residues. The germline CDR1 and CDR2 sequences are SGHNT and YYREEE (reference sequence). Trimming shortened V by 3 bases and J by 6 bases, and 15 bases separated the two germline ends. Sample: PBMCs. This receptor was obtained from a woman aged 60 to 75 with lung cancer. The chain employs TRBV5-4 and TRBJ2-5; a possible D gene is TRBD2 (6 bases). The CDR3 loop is CASSSYGGGKTQYF. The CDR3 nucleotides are TGTGCCAGCAGCTCCTACGGAGGCGGGAAGACCCAGTACTTC. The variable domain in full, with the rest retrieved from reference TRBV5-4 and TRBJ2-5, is ETGVTQSPTHLIKTRGQQVTLRCSSQSGHNTVSWYQQALGQGPQFIFQYYREEENGRGNFPPRFSGLQFPNYSSELNVNALELDDSALYLCASSSYGGGKTQYFGPGTRLLVL.